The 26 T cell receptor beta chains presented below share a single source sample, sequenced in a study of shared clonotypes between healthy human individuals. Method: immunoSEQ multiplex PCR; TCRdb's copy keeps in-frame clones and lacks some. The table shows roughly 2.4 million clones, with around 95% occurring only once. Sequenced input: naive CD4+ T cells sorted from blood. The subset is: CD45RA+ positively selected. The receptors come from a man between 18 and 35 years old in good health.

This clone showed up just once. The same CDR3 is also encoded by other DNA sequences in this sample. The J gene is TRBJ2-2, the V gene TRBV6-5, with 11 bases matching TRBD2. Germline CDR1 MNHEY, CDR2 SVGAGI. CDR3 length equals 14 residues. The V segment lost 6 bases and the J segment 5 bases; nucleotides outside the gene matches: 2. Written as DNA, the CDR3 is TGTGCCAGCAGCCGACTAGCGGGGACCGGGGAGCTGTTTTTT. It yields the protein CASSRLAGTGELFF.

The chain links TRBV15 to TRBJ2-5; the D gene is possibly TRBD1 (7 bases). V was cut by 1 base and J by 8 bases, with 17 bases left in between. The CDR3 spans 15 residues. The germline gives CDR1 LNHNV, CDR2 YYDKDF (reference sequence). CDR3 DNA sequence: TGTGCCACCAGCAGAGGACAGGGAGGTTTCCGAACCCAGTACTTC. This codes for CATSRGQGGFRTQYF.

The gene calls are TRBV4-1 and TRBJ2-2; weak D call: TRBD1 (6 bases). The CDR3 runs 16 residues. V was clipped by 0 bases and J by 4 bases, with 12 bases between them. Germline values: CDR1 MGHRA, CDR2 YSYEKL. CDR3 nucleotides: TGCGCCAGCAGCCAAGAAGACAGGACGGGCACCGGGGAGCTGTTTTTT. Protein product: CASSQEDRTGTGELFF.

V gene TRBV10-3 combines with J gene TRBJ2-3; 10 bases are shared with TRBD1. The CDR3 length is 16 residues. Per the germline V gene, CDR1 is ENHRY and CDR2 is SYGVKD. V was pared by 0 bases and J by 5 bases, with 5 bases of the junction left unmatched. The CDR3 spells CAISESRGTGVDTQYF. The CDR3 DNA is TGTGCCATCAGTGAGTCTCGGGGGACAGGGGTAGATACGCAGTATTTT.

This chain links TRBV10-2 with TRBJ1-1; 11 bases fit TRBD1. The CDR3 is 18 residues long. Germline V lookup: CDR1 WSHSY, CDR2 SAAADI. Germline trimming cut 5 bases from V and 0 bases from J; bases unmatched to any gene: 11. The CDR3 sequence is CASSSLRTGGIMNTEAFF. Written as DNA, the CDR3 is TGCGCCAGCAGTTCCCTTCGGACAGGGGGCATTATGAACACTGAAGCTTTCTTT.

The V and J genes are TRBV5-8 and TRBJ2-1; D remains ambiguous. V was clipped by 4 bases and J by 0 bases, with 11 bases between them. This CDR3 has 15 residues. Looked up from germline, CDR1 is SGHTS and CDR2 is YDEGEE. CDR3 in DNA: TGTGCCAGCAGCCGACCCTTTAGCTCCTACAATGAGCAGTTCTTC. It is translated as CASSRPFSSYNEQFF.

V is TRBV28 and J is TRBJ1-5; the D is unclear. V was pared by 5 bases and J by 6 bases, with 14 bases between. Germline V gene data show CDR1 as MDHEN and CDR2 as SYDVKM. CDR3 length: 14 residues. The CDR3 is CASSPPLLGQPQHF. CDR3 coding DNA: TGTGCCAGCAGTCCCCCCCTGTTAGGTCAGCCCCAGCATTTT.

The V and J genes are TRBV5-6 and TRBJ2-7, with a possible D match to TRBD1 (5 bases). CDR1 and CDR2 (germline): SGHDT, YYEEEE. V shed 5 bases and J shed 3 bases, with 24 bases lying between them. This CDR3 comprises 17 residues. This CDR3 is CASRRLLLRVKDYEQYF. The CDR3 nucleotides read TGTGCCAGCAGACGCCTCCTACTCAGGGTTAAGGACTACGAGCAGTACTTC. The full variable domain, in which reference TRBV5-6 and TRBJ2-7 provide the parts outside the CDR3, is DAGVTQSPTHLIKTRGQQVTLRCSPKSGHDTVSWYQQALGQGPQFIFQYYEEEERQRGNFPDRFSGHQFPNYSSELNVNALLLGDSALYLCASRRLLLRVKDYEQYFGPGTRLTVT.

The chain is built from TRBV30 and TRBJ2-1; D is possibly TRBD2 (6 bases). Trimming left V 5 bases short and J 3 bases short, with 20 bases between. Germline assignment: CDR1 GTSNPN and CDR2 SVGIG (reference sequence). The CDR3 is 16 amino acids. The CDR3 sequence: CAWDLRAGLVYNEQFF. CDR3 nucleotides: TGTGCCTGGGATCTAAGGGCGGGACTCGTCTACAATGAGCAGTTCTTC.

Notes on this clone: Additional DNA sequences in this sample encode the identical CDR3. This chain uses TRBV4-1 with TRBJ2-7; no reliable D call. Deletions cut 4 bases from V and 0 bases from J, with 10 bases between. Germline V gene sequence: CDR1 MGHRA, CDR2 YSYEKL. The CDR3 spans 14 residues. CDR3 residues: CASSPDRSSYEQYF. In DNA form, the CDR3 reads TGCGCCAGCAGCCCTGATCGAAGCTCCTACGAGCAGTACTTC.

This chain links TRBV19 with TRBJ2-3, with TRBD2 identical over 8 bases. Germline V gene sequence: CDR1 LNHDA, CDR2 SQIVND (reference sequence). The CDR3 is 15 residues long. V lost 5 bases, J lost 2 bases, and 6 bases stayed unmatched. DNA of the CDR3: TGTGCCAGTAGTTCTAGCGGGTCGTTCACAGATACGCAGTATTTT. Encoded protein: CASSSSGSFTDTQYF.

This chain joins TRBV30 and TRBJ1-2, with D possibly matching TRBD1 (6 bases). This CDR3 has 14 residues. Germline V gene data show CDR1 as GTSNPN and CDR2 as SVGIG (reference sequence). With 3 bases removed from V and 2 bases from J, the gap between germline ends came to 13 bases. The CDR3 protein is CAWRRDMRNYGYTF. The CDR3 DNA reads TGTGCCTGGAGACGGGACATGAGGAACTATGGCTACACCTTC.

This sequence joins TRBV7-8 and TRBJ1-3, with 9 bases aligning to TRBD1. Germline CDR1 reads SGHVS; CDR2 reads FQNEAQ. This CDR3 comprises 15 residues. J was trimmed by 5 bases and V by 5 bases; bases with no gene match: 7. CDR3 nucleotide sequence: TGTGCCAGCAGCCGCGATGGGACAGGGCGAAACACCATATATTTT. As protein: CASSRDGTGRNTIYF.

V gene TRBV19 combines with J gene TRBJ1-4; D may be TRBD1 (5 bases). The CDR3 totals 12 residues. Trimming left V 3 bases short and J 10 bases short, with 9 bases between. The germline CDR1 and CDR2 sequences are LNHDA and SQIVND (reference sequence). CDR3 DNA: TGTGCCAGTAGTATCCCGGGGACAAAACTGTTTTTT. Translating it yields CASSIPGTKLFF.

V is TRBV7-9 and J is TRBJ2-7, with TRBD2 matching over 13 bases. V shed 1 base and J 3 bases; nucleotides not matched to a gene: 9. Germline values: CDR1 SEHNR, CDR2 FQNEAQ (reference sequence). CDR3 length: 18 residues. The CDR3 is CASSLVGLAGEPIYEQYF. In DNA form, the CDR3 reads TGTGCCAGCAGCTTAGTTGGACTAGCGGGAGAACCCATCTACGAGCAGTACTTC. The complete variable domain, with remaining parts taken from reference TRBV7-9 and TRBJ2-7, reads DTGVSQNPRHKITKRGQNVTFRCDPISEHNRLYWYRQTLGQGPEFLTYFQNEAQLEKSRLLSDRFSAERPKGSFSTLEIQRTEQGDSAMYLCASSLVGLAGEPIYEQYFGPGTRLTVT.

CDR3 in amino acids: CASSVLGSGTDTQYF. CDR3 nucleotides: TGTGCCAGCAGCGTCCTGGGGAGCGGCACAGATACGCAGTATTTT. The gene calls are TRBV11-2 and TRBJ2-3; D possibly corresponds to TRBD2 (5 bases). Trimming pared 5 bases from V and 1 base from J, leaving 13 bases between. Germline-derived CDR1 and CDR2 are SGHAT and FQNNGV. The CDR3 consists of 15 residues.

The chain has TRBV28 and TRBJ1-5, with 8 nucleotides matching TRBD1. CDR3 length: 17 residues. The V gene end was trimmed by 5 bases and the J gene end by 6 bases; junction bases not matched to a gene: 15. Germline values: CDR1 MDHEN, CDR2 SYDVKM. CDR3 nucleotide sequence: TGTGCCAGCAGTCCCTCCCCCGGGACAGGTCATGGTCAGCCCCAGCATTTT. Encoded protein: CASSPSPGTGHGQPQHF.

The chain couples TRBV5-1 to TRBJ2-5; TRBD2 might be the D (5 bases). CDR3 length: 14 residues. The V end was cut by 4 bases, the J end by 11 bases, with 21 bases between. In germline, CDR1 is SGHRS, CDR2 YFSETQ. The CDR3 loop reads CASSPGGPTGEQYF. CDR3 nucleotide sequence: TGCGCCAGCAGCCCCGGCGGGCCTACTGGTGAGCAGTACTTC.

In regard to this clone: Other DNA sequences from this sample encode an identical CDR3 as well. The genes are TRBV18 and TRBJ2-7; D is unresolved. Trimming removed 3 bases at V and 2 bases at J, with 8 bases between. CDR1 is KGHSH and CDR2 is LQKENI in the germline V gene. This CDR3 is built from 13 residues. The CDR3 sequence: CASSPSPPYEQYF. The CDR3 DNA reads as TGTGCCAGCTCACCCAGTCCCCCCTACGAGCAGTACTTC.

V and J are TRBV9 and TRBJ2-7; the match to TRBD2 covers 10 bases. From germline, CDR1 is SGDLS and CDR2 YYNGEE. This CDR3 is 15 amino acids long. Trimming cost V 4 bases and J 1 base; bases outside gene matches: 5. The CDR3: CASSTLAGESYEQYF. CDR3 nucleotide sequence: TGTGCCAGCAGCACTCTAGCGGGAGAATCCTACGAGCAGTACTTC.

Here the CDR3 DNA reads TGTGCCACCGACCCCCGGGGGGGTTACAATCAGCCCCAGCATTTT. Amino acids: CATDPRGGYNQPQHF. This sequence joins TRBV19 and TRBJ1-5, with D possibly being TRBD1 (5 bases). The CDR3 is 15 residues long. V lost 10 bases to trimming and J lost 3 bases, with 19 bases between them. Germline CDR1 is LNHDA and CDR2 is SQIVND (reference sequence).

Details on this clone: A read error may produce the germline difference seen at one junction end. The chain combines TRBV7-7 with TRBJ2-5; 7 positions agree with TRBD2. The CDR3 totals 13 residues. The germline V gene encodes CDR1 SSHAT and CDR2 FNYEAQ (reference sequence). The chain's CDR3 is CASSSGLRETQYF. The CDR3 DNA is TGTGCTAGCAGCTCGGGACTACGAGAGACCCAGTACTTC.

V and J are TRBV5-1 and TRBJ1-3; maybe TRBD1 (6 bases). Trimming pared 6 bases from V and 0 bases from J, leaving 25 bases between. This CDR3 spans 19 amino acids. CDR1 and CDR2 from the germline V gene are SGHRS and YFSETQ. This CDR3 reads CASTSGGRGNEFSGNTIYF. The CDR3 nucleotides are TGCGCCAGCACGTCCGGGGGCAGGGGAAATGAATTCTCTGGAAACACCATATATTTT. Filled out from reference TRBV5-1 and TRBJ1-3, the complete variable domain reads KAGVTQTPRYLIKTRGQQVTLSCSPISGHRSVSWYQQTPGQGLQFLFEYFSETQRNKGNFPGRFSGRQFSNSRSEMNVSTLELGDSALYLCASTSGGRGNEFSGNTIYFGEGSWLTVV.

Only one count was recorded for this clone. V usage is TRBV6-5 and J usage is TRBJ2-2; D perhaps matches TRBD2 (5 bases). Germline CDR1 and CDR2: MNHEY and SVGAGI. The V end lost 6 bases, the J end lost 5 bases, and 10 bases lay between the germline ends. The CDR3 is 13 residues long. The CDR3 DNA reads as TGTGCCAGCAGCTTGGAGGATACCGGGGAGCTGTTTTTT. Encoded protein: CASSLEDTGELFF.

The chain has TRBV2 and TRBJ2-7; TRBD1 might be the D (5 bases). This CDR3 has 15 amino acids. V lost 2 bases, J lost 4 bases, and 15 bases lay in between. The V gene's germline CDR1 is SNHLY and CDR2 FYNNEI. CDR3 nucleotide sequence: TGTGCCAGCAGTGAACAGGGCGACGTAGGATACGAGCAGTACTTC. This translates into CASSEQGDVGYEQYF. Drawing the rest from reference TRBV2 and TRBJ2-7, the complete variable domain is EPEVTQTPSHQVTQMGQEVILRCVPISNHLYFYWYRQILGQKVEFLVSFYNNEISEKSEIFDDQFSVERPDGSNFTLKIRSTKLEDSAMYFCASSEQGDVGYEQYFGPGTRLTVT.

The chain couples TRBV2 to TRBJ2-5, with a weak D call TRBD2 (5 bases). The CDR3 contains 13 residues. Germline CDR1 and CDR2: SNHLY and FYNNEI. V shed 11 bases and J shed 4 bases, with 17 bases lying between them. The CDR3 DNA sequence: TGTGCCCTACTCCTACTAGATCGAGAGACCCAGTACTTC. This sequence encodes CALLLLDRETQYF.